This T cell receptor (beta chain) was identified in a study of T-cell memory formation after mild COVID-19. Turning to the study itself: Clusters of TCRs were largely donor specific. Study-wide results and caveats: Of the contracting clones, CD4+ ones lay mainly in CM and EM, and CD8+ ones in EMRA. The study detected some responding clones in pre-infection memory, suggesting cross-reactive memory joined.

A remark on this clonotype: The antigen is not known.

TCRdb reanalysed the 5' RACE reads using MiXCR and keeps one entry per CDR3 protein. The data hold approximately 480,000 distinct CDR3 sequences, with around a sixth observed a single time. Germline V gene data show CDR1 as KGHSH and CDR2 as LQKENI. The CDR3 runs 13 residues. V lost 6 bases and J 6 bases, leaving 14 bases between the germline ends. What was sequenced was PBMCs or a T cell subset sorted from them (not recorded which). The chain has TRBV18 and TRBJ1-2; D is unclear. The TCR sequence derives from an adult woman who had mild COVID-19 (a few samples of this study predate the infection). Cell type and time point are not known. This CDR3 reads CASSPIETDGYTF. DNA of the CDR3: TGTGCCAGCTCCCCGATCGAGACGGATGGCTACACCTTC. Variable domain in full (rest from reference TRBV18 and TRBJ1-2): NAGVMQNPRHLVRRRGQEARLRCSPMKGHSHVYWYRQLPEEGLKFMVYLQKENIIDESGMPKERFSAEFPKEGPSILRIQQVVRGDSAAYFCASSPIETDGYTFGSGTRLTVV.